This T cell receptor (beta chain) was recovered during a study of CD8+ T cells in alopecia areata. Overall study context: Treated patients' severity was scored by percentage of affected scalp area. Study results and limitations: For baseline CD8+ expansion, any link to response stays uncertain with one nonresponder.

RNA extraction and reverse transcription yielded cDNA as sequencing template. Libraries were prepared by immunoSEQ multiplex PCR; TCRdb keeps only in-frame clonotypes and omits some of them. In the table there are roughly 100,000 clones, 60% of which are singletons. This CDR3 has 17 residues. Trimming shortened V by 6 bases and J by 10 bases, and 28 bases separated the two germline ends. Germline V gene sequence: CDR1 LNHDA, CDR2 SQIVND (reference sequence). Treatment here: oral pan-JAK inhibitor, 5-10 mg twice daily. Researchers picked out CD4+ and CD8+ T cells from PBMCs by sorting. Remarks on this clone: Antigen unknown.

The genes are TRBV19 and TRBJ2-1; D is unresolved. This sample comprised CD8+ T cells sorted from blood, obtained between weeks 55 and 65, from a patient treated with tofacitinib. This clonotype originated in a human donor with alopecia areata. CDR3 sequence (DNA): TGTGCCAGTAGAGCTCCACTTATGGGTTCTGCAGTTCCCGAGCAGTTCTTC. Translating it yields CASRAPLMGSAVPEQFF.